This is a list of T cell receptor beta chains from one sample in a study of CD8 T cells in Susac syndrome. Via MiXCR, TCRdb re-called the immunoSEQ multiplex PCR reads, giving one row per CDR3 protein. The sample has more than 85,000 distinct CDR3 sequences, 85% to 95% seen once. Sequencing used CD4+ T cells from PBMCs. These receptors came from a human donor with Susac syndrome. CDR3s include the opening cysteine and the closing phenylalanine or tryptophan.

V gene	J gene	CDR3 protein
TRBV7-3	TRBJ1-6	CASSLTTSSPLHF
TRBV20-1	TRBJ2-7	CSARDGDRVYEQYF
TRBV28	TRBJ2-6	CASSSPGQGASVLTF
TRBV9	TRBJ1-6	CASSVVGTVNSPLHF
TRBV30	TRBJ1-5	CAWSAGQNQPQHF
TRBV27	TRBJ2-3	CASWPRGRTDTQYF
TRBV29-1	TRBJ1-4	CSVDGTEGEKLFF
TRBV18	TRBJ2-5	CASSPQGRQETQYF
TRBV29-1	TRBJ2-3	CSVGLRGTDTQYF
TRBV4-2	TRBJ2-3	CASSQDGRTSTDTQYF
TRBV27	TRBJ1-2	CASSLGPRDGNGYTF
TRBV7-2	TRBJ2-2	CASSFDRGGELFF
TRBV5-1	TRBJ1-1	CASSLLGSEAFF
TRBV9	TRBJ2-1	CASSGYNEQFF
TRBV3-1	TRBJ2-1	CASSHLVNEQFF
TRBV9	TRBJ2-1	CASRGTSGNEQFF
TRBV5-1	TRBJ2-7	CASSPGTGGNEQYF
TRBV30	TRBJ1-5	CAWSVQTGEGPQHF